Listed below are T cell receptor beta chains from one sample, sequenced in a study of blood T cell repertoires in COVID-19. Using immunoSEQ multiplex PCR, the repertoire was profiled, and TCRdb retains in-frame clones only, with some absent. The sample records 250,000 to 300,000 clones, approximately 91% being singletons. Sample: peripheral blood. Receptors were obtained from a woman aged 25 to 39 with COVID-19, enrolled during active disease. The CDR3 runs from the conserved cysteine through the conserved F or W. D genes are given only for firm matches. Size is stated for part of the rows, as once, few or many counts, or as a class when the clone is expanded.

V gene	D gene	clone size	J gene	CDR3 DNA	CDR3 protein
TRBV2	.	.	TRBJ1-2	TGTGCCAGCAGTTGGCAAGGGGGTCTATATGGAGGCTACACCTTC	CASSWQGGLYGGYTF
TRBV1	.	once	TRBJ1-4	TGCACCAGCAGTCCGGACAGTCCTGGAGAAAAACTGTTTTTT	CTSSPDSPGEKLFF
TRBV6-1	.	few	TRBJ1-2	TGTGCCAGCAGTGAAGTAAGGATTGGGGCAGCCTACACCTTC	CASSEVRIGAAYTF
TRBV11-1	TRBD1	.	TRBJ2-1	TGTGCTTCGGGGAGACAGGGCTTCTCTGAGCAGTTCTTC	CASGRQGFSEQFF
TRBV6-5	.	.	TRBJ1-2	TGTGCCAGCAGTTACTCAAGGACAGCGACCTATGGCTACACCTTC	CASSYSRTATYGYTF
TRBV2	.	many	TRBJ2-2	TGTGCCAGCAACAGGGAGAACACCGGGGAGCTGTTTTTT	CASNRENTGELFF
TRBV27	TRBD2	.	TRBJ2-7	TGTGCCAGCAGTTTAGTGGGGGAGCGGGAGGACGAGCAGTACTTC	CASSLVGEREDEQYF
TRBV6-5	.	.	TRBJ1-4	TGTGCCAGCCGGGACACAACTAATGAAAAACTGTTTTTT	CASRDTTNEKLFF
TRBV7-7	.	.	TRBJ2-1	TGTGCTAGCAGCTTTCAGCCGGGGAATGAGCAGTTCTTC	CASSFQPGNEQFF
TRBV18	.	.	TRBJ2-3	TGTGCCAGCTCACCAGGGGGAGGAGATACGCAGTATTTT	CASSPGGGDTQYF
TRBV4-1	TRBD1	.	TRBJ2-1	TGCGCCAGCAGACGGACAGGCACCTCCTACAATGAGCAGTTCTTC	CASRRTGTSYNEQFF
TRBV6-5	TRBD2	once	TRBJ2-1	TGTGCCAGTTGGGGGGGGGAGCAGTTCTTC	CASWGGEQFF
TRBV15	.	.	TRBJ2-1	TGTGCCACCAGCAGAGGACTGAACAATGAGCAGTTCTTC	CATSRGLNNEQFF
TRBV5-1	TRBD1	once	TRBJ1-1	TGCGCCAGCAGCAAAACAGGGGGCGGGGACACTGAAGCTTTCTTT	CASSKTGGGDTEAFF
TRBV27	.	.	TRBJ2-5	TGTGCCAGCAGTTTGAGGGGGTTTGGAGAGACCCAGTACTTC	CASSLRGFGETQYF
TRBV4-3	TRBD2	once	TRBJ2-1	TGCGCCAGCAGCTCAAGACTAGCGGGTGGTTACAATGAGCAGTTCTTC	CASSSRLAGGYNEQFF
TRBV12-3/TRBV12-4	.	.	TRBJ2-7	TGTGCCAGCAGTTTAGGCCAACGGGGCGAGCAGTACTTC	CASSLGQRGEQYF
TRBV13	.	.	TRBJ2-7	TGTGCCAGCAGGCTGAGCGGCAGTCCCTCCTACGAGCAGTACTTC	CASRLSGSPSYEQYF
TRBV6-1	.	.	TRBJ2-1	TGTGCCAGCAGTGACGGGGGTTTGGGGGGTCCTTTCGATGGGGCTGAGCAGTTCTTC	CASSDGGLGGPFDGAEQFF
TRBV7-9	.	.	TRBJ2-7	TGTGCCAGCAGCCGAGGTAGCGGGACAGATCTCTACGAGCAGTACTTC	CASSRGSGTDLYEQYF
TRBV27	TRBD2	.	TRBJ2-1	TGTGCCAGCAGCCCCGGGCGGGAGCTCGGTGAGCAGTTCTTC	CASSPGRELGEQFF
TRBV5-1	TRBD1	.	TRBJ2-1	TGCGCCAGCAGCTTGGCCGGGACAGCATACAATGAGCAGTTCTTC	CASSLAGTAYNEQFF
TRBV10-3	.	.	TRBJ1-4	TGTGCCATCAGGCAGGGTGAAAATGAAAAACTGTTTTTT	CAIRQGENEKLFF
TRBV7-9	.	few	TRBJ1-1	TGTGCCAGCAGCTTAGCAGGGGTCACTGAAGCTTTCTTT	CASSLAGVTEAFF
TRBV24-1	.	.	TRBJ2-7	TGTGCCACCAGTGTCCCACCCGGGACACCCTCCTACGAGCAGTACTTC	CATSVPPGTPSYEQYF
TRBV4-3	TRBD2	.	TRBJ2-1	TGCGCCAGCAGGGCTCGCCTTGTGGGAGGGTCCTACAATGAGCAGTTCTTC	CASRARLVGGSYNEQFF
TRBV14	.	.	TRBJ1-1	TGTGCCAGCAGGAGGGCGGGGGGCACTGAAGCTTTCTTT	CASRRAGGTEAFF
TRBV14	TRBD1	.	TRBJ2-3	TGTGCCAGCAGCCAAGAGACAGGGAGAGATACGCAGTATTTT	CASSQETGRDTQYF
TRBV5-5	TRBD2	.	TRBJ2-7	TGTGCCAGCAGCTTGGTAGTTAGCGGGAGCTTCGACGAGCAGTACTTC	CASSLVVSGSFDEQYF
TRBV9	TRBD2	.	TRBJ2-1	TGTGCCAGCAGCGCTAGCGGGAGTACCCACAATGAGCAGTTCTTC	CASSASGSTHNEQFF
TRBV12-5	.	.	TRBJ2-7	TGTGCTAGTGGTTCTGGGGGCGTTGAGCAGTACTTC	CASGSGGVEQYF
TRBV9	.	.	TRBJ1-5	TGTGCCAGCAGCGTAGGGGGACTTAGCAATCAGCCCCAGCATTTT	CASSVGGLSNQPQHF